The present TCR beta chain was sequenced within a study of shared clonotypes between healthy human individuals. It was CD45RO-negative cells, positively selected for CCR7, that made up naive CD8 cells, with terminally differentiated effector memory CD45RA+ cells excluded. Clones were read by immunoSEQ multiplex PCR, and TCRdb kept only the in-frame ones, dropping some. The sample shows some 2,000,000 clones, about 95% of them seen only once. To note about this clone: This sample includes further DNA sequences coding for the same CDR3.

The sequence derives from a man younger than 35 in good health. Material for sequencing was naive CD8+ T cells sorted from blood.

CDR3 loop: CASSLLGLDTQYF. The CDR3 nucleotides read TGTGCCAGCAGTTTATTAGGTCTGGATACGCAGTATTTT. The chain couples TRBV27 to TRBJ2-3; D uncertain. The germline gives CDR1 MNHEY, CDR2 SMNVEV (reference sequence). Deletions cut 1 base from V and 6 bases from J, with 8 bases between. The CDR3 spans 13 residues.